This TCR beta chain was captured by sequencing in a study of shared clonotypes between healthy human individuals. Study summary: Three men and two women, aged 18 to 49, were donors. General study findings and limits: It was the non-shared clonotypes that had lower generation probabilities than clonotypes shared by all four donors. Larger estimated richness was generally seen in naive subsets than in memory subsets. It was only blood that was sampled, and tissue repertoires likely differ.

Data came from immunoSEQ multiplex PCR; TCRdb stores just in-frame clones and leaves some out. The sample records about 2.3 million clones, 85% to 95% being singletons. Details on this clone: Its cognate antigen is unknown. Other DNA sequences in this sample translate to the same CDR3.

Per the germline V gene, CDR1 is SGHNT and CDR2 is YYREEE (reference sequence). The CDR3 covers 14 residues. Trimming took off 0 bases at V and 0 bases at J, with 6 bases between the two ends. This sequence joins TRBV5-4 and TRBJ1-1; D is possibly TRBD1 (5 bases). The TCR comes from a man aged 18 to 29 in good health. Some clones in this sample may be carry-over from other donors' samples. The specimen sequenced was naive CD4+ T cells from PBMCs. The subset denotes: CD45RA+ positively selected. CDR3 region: CASSLDRLNTEAFF. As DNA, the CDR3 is TGTGCCAGCAGCTTGGACAGGCTGAACACTGAAGCTTTCTTT. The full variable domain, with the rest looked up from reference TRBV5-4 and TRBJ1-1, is ETGVTQSPTHLIKTRGQQVTLRCSSQSGHNTVSWYQQALGQGPQFIFQYYREEENGRGNFPPRFSGLQFPNYSSELNVNALELDDSALYLCASSLDRLNTEAFFGQGTRLTVV.